The 29 T cell receptor beta chains given below trace back to one sample, sequenced in a study of blood T cells in healthy people across ages. It was with a sample-barcoded 5' primer and a J-beta primer mix that a second PCR of about 7 to 12 cycles was run. TCRdb reprocessed the 5' RACE reads with MiXCR, giving one entry per CDR3 protein. This table holds roughly 1,100,000 distinct CDR3 sequences, approximately 26% found once. The sample also formed part of further work on T cells of mothers and their children.

Sequencing was carried out using blood. Every receptor here comes from a girl aged 2 to 9 in good health.

The chain uses TRBV10-3 and TRBJ2-1; the D call may be TRBD1 or TRBD2 (7 bases each). Germline CDR1 is ENHRY and CDR2 is SYGVKD. This CDR3 contains 17 residues. V was cut by 10 bases and J by 2 bases, with 24 bases left in between. CDR3 sequence (DNA): TGTGCCACCAGCGAAGTAGGGGGCGGGAGCACCTACAATGAGCAGTTCTTC. Residues: CATSEVGGGSTYNEQFF.

This chain links TRBV7-2 with TRBJ2-1; 7 positions match TRBD2. CDR1 is SGHTA, CDR2 FQGNSA, per germline. V shed 5 bases and J 2 bases; nucleotides not matched to a gene: 9. The CDR3 contains 16 residues. The CDR3 loop is CASSRSAGVPYNEQFF. In nucleotides, the CDR3 is TGTGCCAGCAGCAGAAGTGCGGGAGTCCCCTACAATGAGCAGTTCTTC.

CDR3 DNA sequence: TGTGCCAGCAGCTCCCTCCGACTGGACAGGGGGCTTGAGACCCAGTACTTC. This encodes CASSSLRLDRGLETQYF. The chain recombines TRBV7-2 with TRBJ2-5, with TRBD1 identical over 11 bases. The CDR3 sequence is 17 residues long. The V segment lost 4 bases and the J segment 5 bases; nucleotides outside the gene matches: 12. The germline gives CDR1 SGHTA, CDR2 FQGNSA.

As to this clonotype: A much larger clone is a single base away; this may be a read error. V and J are TRBV6-5 and TRBJ2-5; 13 nucleotides align to TRBD2. Germline V gene lookup returns CDR1 MNHEY and CDR2 SVGAGI. The CDR3 totals 17 residues. The CDR3 sequence is CAGSYGLGTSGVETQYF. In DNA, the CDR3 is TGTGCCGGCAGTTACGGGCTCGGGACTAGCGGGGTAGAGACCCAGTACTTC.

V usage is TRBV28 and J usage is TRBJ1-5; weak D call: TRBD1 (6 bases). The CDR3 contains 15 residues. CDR1 is MDHEN and CDR2 is SYDVKM in the germline V gene. Trimming left V 5 bases short and J 3 bases short, with 14 bases between. The CDR3 nucleotides are TGTGCCAGCAGTCCCCCCAGGGGCCACAATCAGCCCCAGCATTTT. Translating gives CASSPPRGHNQPQHF. The whole variable domain, remainder taken from reference TRBV28 and TRBJ1-5, is DVKVTQSSRYLVKRTGEKVFLECVQDMDHENMFWYRQDPGLGLRLIYFSYDVKMKEKGDIPEGYSVSREKKERFSLILESASTNQTSMYLCASSPPRGHNQPQHFGDGTRLSIL.

The rearrangement uses TRBV11-2 and TRBJ2-5; TRBD1 is a possible D gene (5 bases). The CDR3 loop spans 15 amino acids. V lost 5 bases, J lost 2 bases, and 15 bases lay in between. Per germline, CDR1 SGHAT and CDR2 FQNNGV. The CDR3 DNA is TGTGCCAGCAGCCCCCATACAGGTCAACAAGAGACCCAGTACTTC. Protein sequence: CASSPHTGQQETQYF.

This clonotype was seen a handful of times. The chain employs TRBV20-1 and TRBJ2-7, with TRBD1 identical over 9 bases. Germline V gives CDR1 DFQATT, CDR2 SNEGSKA (reference sequence). CDR3 length equals 14 residues. V was pared by 6 bases and J by 6 bases, with 12 bases of the junction left unmatched. The CDR3 loop reads CSAHPGTGYSEQYF. The DNA for the CDR3 is TGCAGTGCCCACCCCGGGACAGGGTATTCCGAGCAGTACTTC.

A few counts support this clonotype. The chain carries TRBV7-9 and TRBJ2-1; D is unclear. This CDR3 contains 16 residues. Germline V gene sequence: CDR1 SEHNR, CDR2 FQNEAQ (reference sequence). V was cut by 2 bases and J by 1 base, with 12 bases left in between. The CDR3 DNA sequence: TGTGCCAGCAGCTTAATTCCCAGTAGGTCCTACAATGAGCAGTTCTTC. Amino acid sequence: CASSLIPSRSYNEQFF.

The chain employs TRBV28 and TRBJ1-5; 9 bases map to TRBD1. V lost 5 bases and J lost 3; bases outside the gene matches: 8. The CDR3 extends over 16 amino acids. CDR1 and CDR2 (germline): MDHEN, SYDVKM. The CDR3 bases are TGTGCCAGCAGTCCTCGGACAGGGGCCTTCAATCAGCCCCAGCATTTT. This gives the protein CASSPRTGAFNQPQHF. Looking up the rest from reference TRBV28 and TRBJ1-5 gives the full variable domain: DVKVTQSSRYLVKRTGEKVFLECVQDMDHENMFWYRQDPGLGLRLIYFSYDVKMKEKGDIPEGYSVSREKKERFSLILESASTNQTSMYLCASSPRTGAFNQPQHFGDGTRLSIL.

This clonotype was detected only a few times. The chain combines TRBV10-2 with TRBJ2-7, with D tentatively TRBD1 (8 bases). CDR1 and CDR2 from the germline V gene are WSHSY and SAAADI. Trimming stripped 7 bases from V and 0 bases from J, with 10 bases between. The CDR3 spans 13 residues. The CDR3 DNA reads TGCGCCAGCAACAGGGGGGGCTCCTACGAGCAGTACTTC. Translation: CASNRGGSYEQYF.

The chain combines TRBV7-8 with TRBJ2-5; D is ambiguous. The CDR3 consists of 14 residues. Trimming removed 8 bases at V and 7 bases at J, with 20 bases between. Germline assignment: CDR1 SGHVS and CDR2 FQNEAQ. CDR3: CASHRRAYLGTQYF. The CDR3 DNA reads as TGTGCCAGCCACCGTCGGGCTTATCTCGGGACCCAGTACTTC.

V gene TRBV9 combines with J gene TRBJ2-7; D is tentatively TRBD1 or TRBD2 (5 bases each). In germline, CDR1 is SGDLS, CDR2 YYNGEE. This CDR3 spans 13 amino acids. V lost 3 bases to trimming and J lost 6 bases, with 13 bases between them. As DNA, the CDR3 is TGTGCCAGCAGCGGAGACGGGGCGGGCGAGCAGTACTTC. This translates into CASSGDGAGEQYF.

The CDR3 DNA reads TGTGCCAGCAGCTCTACAGGGGGTAACTATGGCTACACCTTC. It specifies CASSSTGGNYGYTF. V gene TRBV3-1 combines with J gene TRBJ1-2, with 8 bases matching TRBD1. V shed 5 bases and J 1 base; nucleotides not matched to a gene: 3. The CDR3 length is 14 residues. Germline assignment: CDR1 LGHDT and CDR2 YNNKEL (reference sequence).

V gene TRBV29-1 combines with J gene TRBJ2-1; no clear D. The length of the CDR3 is 11 residues. Looked up from germline, CDR1 is SQVTM and CDR2 is ANQGSEA. Between the trimmed V and J ends, which lost 6 bases and 4 bases, there was a span of 7 bases. The CDR3 DNA follows: TGCAGCGTCCAGGATTACAATGAGCAGTTCTTC. It codes for CSVQDYNEQFF.

This clonotype was observed a handful of times. The V and J genes are TRBV4-3 and TRBJ2-5; 9 bases line up with TRBD2. The end of the DNA is better explained by TRBJ2-1, so the J call may be wrong. Germline V CDR1 and CDR2: LGHNA, YSLEER. This CDR3 is 14 amino acids long. This CDR3 reads CASRTDGTSIEQFF. The CDR3 DNA reads TGCGCCAGCAGGACAGACGGGACTAGCATTGAGCAGTTCTTC.

This clonotype was seen a handful of times. The chain couples TRBV20-1 to TRBJ2-7, with D possibly being TRBD1 (8 bases). The assigned J gene may be wrong: the sequence end matches TRBJ2-1 better. Germline V CDR1 and CDR2: DFQATT, SNEGSKA (reference sequence). This CDR3 contains 12 residues. The CDR3 reads CSAGDRGGEQFF. In DNA form, the CDR3 reads TGCAGTGCTGGCGACAGGGGAGGGGAGCAGTTCTTC.

This clonotype appeared a few times. The J gene is TRBJ2-5, the V gene TRBV9; TRBD1 might be the D (6 bases). The J call may not be correct, given that the DNA end is closer to TRBJ2-7. Per germline, CDR1 SGDLS and CDR2 YYNGEE. This CDR3 has 15 amino acids. Here the CDR3 reads CASSVGSNRAYEQYF. In DNA, the CDR3 is TGTGCCAGCAGCGTAGGGTCGAACAGGGCATACGAGCAGTACTTC.

V and J are TRBV12-3 or TRBV12-4 and TRBJ2-5, with TRBD2 as a possible D gene (5 bases). There are 16 residues in the CDR3. The V end lost 3 bases, the J end lost 3 bases, and 17 bases lay between the germline ends. CDR3 sequence: CASSFSSRGQEETQYF. The CDR3 nucleotides are TGTGCCAGCAGTTTCTCGTCTCGGGGTCAGGAAGAGACCCAGTACTTC.

The chain combines TRBV4-3 with TRBJ1-3; the D is unclear. Germline V gene lookup returns CDR1 LGHNA and CDR2 YSLEER. The V end lost 0 bases, the J end lost 5 bases, and 8 bases lay between the germline ends. The CDR3 loop spans 14 amino acids. The CDR3 is CASSQDHGRNTIYF. DNA of the CDR3: TGCGCCAGCAGCCAAGATCACGGGAGAAACACCATATATTTT.

A few counts support this clonotype. The chain combines TRBV4-1 with TRBJ2-5; tentatively, D is TRBD1 (6 bases). V dropped 4 bases and J dropped 0 bases, with 12 bases sitting between them. Germline V gene lookup returns CDR1 MGHRA and CDR2 YSYEKL. This CDR3 is 15 amino acids long. The CDR3 spells CASSPVTGDQETQYF. CDR3 nucleotide sequence: TGCGCCAGCAGCCCCGTGACAGGCGACCAAGAGACCCAGTACTTC.

The J gene is TRBJ2-5, the V gene TRBV10-3, with TRBD2 identical over 12 bases. The J call may be wrong; the DNA end is better matched by TRBJ2-1. The CDR3 runs 14 residues. Germline lookup yields CDR1 ENHRY and CDR2 SYGVKD. The CDR3 coding sequence is TGTGCCATCAGTTCTAGCGGGGGGGCCTATGAGCAGTTCTTC. It encodes CAISSSGGAYEQFF.

CDR3 sequence (DNA): TGCGCCAGCAGCCAAGATGCAGGACTCTATGGCTACACCTTC. This sequence encodes CASSQDAGLYGYTF. The J gene is TRBJ1-2, the V gene TRBV4-1; D gene unclear. V lost 0 bases, J lost 4 bases, and 9 bases lay in between. Germline CDR1 and CDR2: MGHRA and YSYEKL. The CDR3 contains 14 residues.

This clonotype was detected only a few times. V is TRBV4-3 and J is TRBJ1-6, with 9 bases lining up with TRBD1. J gave up 10 bases and V 0 bases, and 4 bases lay outside the gene matches. Germline CDR1 reads LGHNA; CDR2 reads YSLEER. The CDR3 contains 15 residues. CDR3 DNA: TGCGCCAGCAGCCAAGATCGGGACAGGGTATCACCCCTCCACTTT. Translated: CASSQDRDRVSPLHF.

This clonotype was counted a few times. The genes are TRBV12-5 and TRBJ1-2, with D hard to call. Germline V gene lookup returns CDR1 LGHNT and CDR2 FRNRAP. Deletions cut 2 bases from V and 2 bases from J, with 15 bases between. The CDR3 is 16 amino acids. The CDR3 spells CASGLLGPTSNYGYTF. The CDR3 DNA follows: TGTGCTAGTGGTTTGCTTGGCCCGACCTCGAACTATGGCTACACCTTC.

V and J are TRBV20-1 and TRBJ2-7, with no clear D. V gave up 0 bases and J gave up 2 bases, with 17 bases separating them. In germline, CDR1 is DFQATT, CDR2 SNEGSKA (reference sequence). CDR3 length equals 16 residues. This chain's CDR3 is CSARDVLLGQTYEQYF. The DNA for the CDR3 is TGCAGTGCTAGAGATGTTCTTTTAGGGCAGACCTACGAGCAGTACTTC.

Only a few counts were recorded for this clonotype. J is TRBJ1-4 and V is TRBV7-9; D uncertain. This CDR3 has 18 amino acids. Between the trimmed V and J ends, which lost 2 bases and 0 bases, there was a span of 16 bases. Germline loops: CDR1 SEHNR, CDR2 FQNEAQ (reference sequence). The CDR3, as DNA: TGTGCCAGCAGCTTATCTTATCCCGGACCCCCAACTAATGAAAAACTGTTTTTT. Translated: CASSLSYPGPPTNEKLFF.

This clonotype was found a few times. An end of the junction differs from the germline gene, which may be a read error. This chain joins TRBV5-1 and TRBJ2-7; no definite D call. Germline loops: CDR1 SGHRS, CDR2 YFSETQ. The CDR3 runs to 14 residues. This CDR3 reads CASGLGSHSYEQYF. Here the CDR3 DNA reads TGCGCCAGCGGCTTGGGCAGCCATTCCTACGAGCAGTACTTC.

This chain joins TRBV11-2 and TRBJ2-7; TRBD2 matches at 7 bases. The CDR3 contains 17 residues. The germline V gene encodes CDR1 SGHAT and CDR2 FQNNGV. V dropped 3 bases and J dropped 2; count of bases not matched to a gene: 13. CDR3 protein: CASSFLASGYTAYEQYF. CDR3 in DNA: TGTGCCAGCAGCTTTCTGGCTAGCGGATATACGGCCTACGAGCAGTACTTC.

V and J are TRBV12-3 or TRBV12-4 and TRBJ2-4, with D perhaps assigned TRBD1 or TRBD2 (6 bases each). V was pared by 6 bases and J by 3 bases, with 15 bases between. The CDR3 totals 15 residues. The CDR3, as DNA: TGTGCCAGCAGGTTTCCCGGGGGCGTCAAAAACATTCAGTACTTC. Encoded protein: CASRFPGGVKNIQYF.